What follows is one T cell receptor beta chain and its context. These data come from a study of blood T cell repertoires in COVID-19. Turning to the study itself: COVID-19 samples collected from the United States, Italy and Spain covered acute and convalescent phases. T cells, B-cell-depleted T cells, or PBMCs provided the cDNA or gDNA that served as material.

This CDR3 comprises 14 residues. Trimming took off 4 bases at V and 2 bases at J, with 11 bases between the two ends. The germline V gene encodes CDR1 SGHNT and CDR2 YYREEE (reference sequence). The authors' processing: By means of reference gene primer amplification, nucleated cell counts were estimated. The data were produced by immunoSEQ multiplex PCR, yet TCRdb's version contains in-frame clones alone and is incomplete. V and J calls and clone size are copied from that table; D and trimming were computed from the DNA. The sample lists approximately 310,000 clones, 80% to 90% seen once, with 1% in the top ten.

The sequenced sample consisted of peripheral blood. The V and J genes are TRBV5-4 and TRBJ2-3; D remains ambiguous. The TCR originated in a man in his fifties or sixties with active or convalescent COVID-19. CDR3 sequence (DNA): TGTGCCAGCAGCAGACCCGGGTTCACAGATACGCAGTATTTT. Protein: CASSRPGFTDTQYF.